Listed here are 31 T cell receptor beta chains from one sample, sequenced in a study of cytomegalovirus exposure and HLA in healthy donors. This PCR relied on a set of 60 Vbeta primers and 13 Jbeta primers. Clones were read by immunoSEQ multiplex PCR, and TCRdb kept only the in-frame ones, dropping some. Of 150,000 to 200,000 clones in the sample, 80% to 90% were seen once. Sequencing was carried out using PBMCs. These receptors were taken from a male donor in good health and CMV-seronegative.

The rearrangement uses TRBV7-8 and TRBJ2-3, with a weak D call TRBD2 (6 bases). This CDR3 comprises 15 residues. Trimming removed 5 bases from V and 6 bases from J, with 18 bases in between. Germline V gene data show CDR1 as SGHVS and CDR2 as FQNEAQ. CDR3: CASSPSGGVPDTQYF. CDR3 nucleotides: TGTGCCAGCAGCCCCAGCGGAGGGGTGCCGGATACGCAGTATTTT.

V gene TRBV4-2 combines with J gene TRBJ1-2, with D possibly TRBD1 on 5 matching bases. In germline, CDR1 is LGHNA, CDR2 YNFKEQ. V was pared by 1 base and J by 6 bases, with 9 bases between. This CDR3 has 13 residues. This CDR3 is CASSQGAGNGYTF. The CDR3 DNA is TGTGCCAGCAGCCAAGGGGCAGGGAATGGCTACACCTTC.

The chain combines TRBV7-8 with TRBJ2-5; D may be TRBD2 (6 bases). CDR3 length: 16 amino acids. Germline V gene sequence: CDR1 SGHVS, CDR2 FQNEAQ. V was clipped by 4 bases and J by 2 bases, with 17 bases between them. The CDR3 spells CASSSARGVQQETQYF. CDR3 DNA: TGTGCCAGCAGCTCGGCGCGGGGTGTGCAGCAAGAGACCCAGTACTTC.

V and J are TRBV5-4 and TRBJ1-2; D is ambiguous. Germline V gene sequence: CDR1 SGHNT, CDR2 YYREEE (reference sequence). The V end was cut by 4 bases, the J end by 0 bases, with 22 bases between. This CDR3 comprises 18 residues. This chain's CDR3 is CASSGRVLNPPPNYGYTF. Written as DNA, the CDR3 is TGTGCCAGCAGCGGGAGGGTCCTCAACCCACCCCCTAACTATGGCTACACCTTC.

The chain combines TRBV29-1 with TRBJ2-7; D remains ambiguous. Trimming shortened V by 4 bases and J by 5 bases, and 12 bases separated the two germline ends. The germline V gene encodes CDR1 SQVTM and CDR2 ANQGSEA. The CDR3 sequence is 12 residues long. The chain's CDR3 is CSVALARHEQYF. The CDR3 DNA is TGCAGCGTTGCACTCGCTAGGCACGAGCAGTACTTC.

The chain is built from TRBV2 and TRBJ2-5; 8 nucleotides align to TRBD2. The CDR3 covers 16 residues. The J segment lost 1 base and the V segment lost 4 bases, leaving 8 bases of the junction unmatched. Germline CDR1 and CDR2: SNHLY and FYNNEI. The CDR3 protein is CASSVVGAGVQETQYF. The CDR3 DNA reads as TGTGCCAGCAGTGTAGTCGGAGCGGGAGTCCAAGAGACCCAGTACTTC.

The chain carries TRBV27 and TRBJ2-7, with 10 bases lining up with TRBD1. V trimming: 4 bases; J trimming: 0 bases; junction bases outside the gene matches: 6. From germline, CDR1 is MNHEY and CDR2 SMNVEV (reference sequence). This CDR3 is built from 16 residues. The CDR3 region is CASSYVRTGGSYEQYF. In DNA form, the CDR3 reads TGTGCCAGCAGTTACGTAAGGACAGGGGGCTCCTACGAGCAGTACTTC.

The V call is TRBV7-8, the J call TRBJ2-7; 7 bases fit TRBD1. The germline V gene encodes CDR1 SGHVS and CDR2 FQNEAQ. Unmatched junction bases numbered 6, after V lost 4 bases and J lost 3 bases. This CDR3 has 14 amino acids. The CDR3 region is CASSSQGVDYEQYF. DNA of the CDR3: TGTGCCAGCAGCTCCCAGGGGGTGGACTACGAGCAGTACTTC.

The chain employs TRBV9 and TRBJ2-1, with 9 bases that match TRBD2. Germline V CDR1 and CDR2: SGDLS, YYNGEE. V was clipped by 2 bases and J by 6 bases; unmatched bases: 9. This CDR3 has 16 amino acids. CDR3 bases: TGTGCCAGCAGCGTTGGCTGGGCTAGCGGGGCCAATGAGCAGTTCTTC. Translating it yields CASSVGWASGANEQFF.

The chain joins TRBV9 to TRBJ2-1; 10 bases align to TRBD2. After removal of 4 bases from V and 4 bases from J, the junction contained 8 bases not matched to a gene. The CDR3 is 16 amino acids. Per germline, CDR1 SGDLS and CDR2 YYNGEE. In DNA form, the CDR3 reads TGTGCCAGCAGCCCGACCGGGACTAGCGAATACAATGAGCAGTTCTTC. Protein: CASSPTGTSEYNEQFF.

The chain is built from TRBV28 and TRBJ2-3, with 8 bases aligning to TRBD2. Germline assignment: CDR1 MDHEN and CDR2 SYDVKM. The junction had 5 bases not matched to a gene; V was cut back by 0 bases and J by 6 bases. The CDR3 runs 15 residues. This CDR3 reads CASSLWGTSRDTQYF. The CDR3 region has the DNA TGTGCCAGCAGTTTATGGGGGACTAGTCGGGATACGCAGTATTTT.

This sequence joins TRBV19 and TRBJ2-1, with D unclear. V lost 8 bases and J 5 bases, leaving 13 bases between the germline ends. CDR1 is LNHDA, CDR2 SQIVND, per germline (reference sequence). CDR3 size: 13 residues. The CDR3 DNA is TGTGCCAGTCGACCGAACAGTAACAATGAGCAGTTCTTC. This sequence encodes CASRPNSNNEQFF.

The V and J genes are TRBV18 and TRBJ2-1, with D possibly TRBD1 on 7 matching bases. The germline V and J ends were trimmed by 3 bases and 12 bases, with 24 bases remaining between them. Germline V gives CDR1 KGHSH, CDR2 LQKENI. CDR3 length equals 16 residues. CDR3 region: CASSPSQGGTLKGQFF. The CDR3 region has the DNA TGTGCCAGCTCACCCTCCCAGGGGGGAACCCTCAAGGGGCAGTTCTTC.

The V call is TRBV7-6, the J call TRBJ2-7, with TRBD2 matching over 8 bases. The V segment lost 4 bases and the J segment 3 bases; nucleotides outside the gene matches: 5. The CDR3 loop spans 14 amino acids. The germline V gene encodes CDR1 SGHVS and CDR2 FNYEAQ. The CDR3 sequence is CASSSGGDFYEQYF. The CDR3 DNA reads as TGTGCCAGCAGCTCCGGGGGGGATTTCTACGAGCAGTACTTC. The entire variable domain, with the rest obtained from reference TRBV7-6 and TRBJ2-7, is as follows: GAGVSQSPRYKVTKRGQDVALRCDPISGHVSLYWYRQALGQGPEFLTYFNYEAQQDKSGLPNDRFSAERPEGSISTLTIQRTEQRDSAMYRCASSSGGDFYEQYFGPGTRLTVT.

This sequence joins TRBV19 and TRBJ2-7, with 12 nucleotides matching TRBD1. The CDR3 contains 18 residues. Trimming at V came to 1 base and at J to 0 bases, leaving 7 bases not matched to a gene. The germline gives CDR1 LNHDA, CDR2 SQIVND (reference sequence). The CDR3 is CASSIGPGTGGPSYEQYF. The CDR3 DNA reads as TGTGCCAGTAGTATAGGCCCCGGGACAGGGGGCCCCTCCTACGAGCAGTACTTC.

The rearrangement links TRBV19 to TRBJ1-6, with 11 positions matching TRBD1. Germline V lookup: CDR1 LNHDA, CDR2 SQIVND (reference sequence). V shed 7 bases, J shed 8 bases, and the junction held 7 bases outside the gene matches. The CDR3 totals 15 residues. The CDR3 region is CASNSPGQGDSPLHF. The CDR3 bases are TGTGCCAGTAACTCTCCGGGACAGGGGGATTCACCCCTCCACTTT.

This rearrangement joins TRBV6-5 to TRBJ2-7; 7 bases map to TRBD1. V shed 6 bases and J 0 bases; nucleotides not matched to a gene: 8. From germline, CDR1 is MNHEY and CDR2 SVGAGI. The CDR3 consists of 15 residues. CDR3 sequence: CASSRQGTNSYEQYF. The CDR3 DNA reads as TGTGCCAGCAGCCGACAGGGCACTAACTCCTACGAGCAGTACTTC.

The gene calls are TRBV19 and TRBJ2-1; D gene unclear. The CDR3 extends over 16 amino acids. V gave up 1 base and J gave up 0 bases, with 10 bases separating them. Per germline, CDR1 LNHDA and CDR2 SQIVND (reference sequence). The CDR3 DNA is TGTGCCAGTAGTATAGCCGCGTTGAGCTCCTACAATGAGCAGTTCTTC. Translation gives CASSIAALSSYNEQFF.

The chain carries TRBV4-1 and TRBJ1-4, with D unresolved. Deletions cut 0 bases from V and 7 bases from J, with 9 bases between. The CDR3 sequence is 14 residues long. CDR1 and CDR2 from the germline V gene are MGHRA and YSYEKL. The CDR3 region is CASSQEGGFEKLFF. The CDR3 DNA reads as TGCGCCAGCAGCCAAGAAGGAGGGTTTGAAAAACTGTTTTTT.

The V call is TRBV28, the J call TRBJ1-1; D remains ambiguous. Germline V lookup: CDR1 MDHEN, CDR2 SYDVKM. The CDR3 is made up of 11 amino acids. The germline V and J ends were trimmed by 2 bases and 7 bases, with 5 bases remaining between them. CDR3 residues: CASSLPREAFF. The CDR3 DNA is TGTGCCAGCAGTTTACCCCGTGAAGCTTTCTTT.

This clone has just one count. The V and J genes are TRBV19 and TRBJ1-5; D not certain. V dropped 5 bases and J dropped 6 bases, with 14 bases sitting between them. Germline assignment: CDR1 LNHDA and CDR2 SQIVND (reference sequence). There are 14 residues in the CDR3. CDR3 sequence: CASSPRAGGQPQHF. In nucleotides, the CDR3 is TGTGCCAGTAGTCCCCGCGCGGGAGGTCAGCCCCAGCATTTT.

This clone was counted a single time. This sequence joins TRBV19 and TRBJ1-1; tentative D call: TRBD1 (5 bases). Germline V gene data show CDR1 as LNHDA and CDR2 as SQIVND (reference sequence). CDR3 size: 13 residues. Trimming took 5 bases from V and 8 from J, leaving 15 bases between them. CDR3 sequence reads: CASSAFSGSEAFF. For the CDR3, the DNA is TGTGCCAGTAGTGCATTCTCAGGGTCGGAAGCTTTCTTT.

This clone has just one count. The CDR3 DNA sequence: TGTGCCAGCAACTTCGCGAGGACGGGGGAGCAGTACTTC. It yields the protein CASNFARTGEQYF. The chain has TRBV27 and TRBJ2-7; possibly TRBD2 for D (5 bases). The V and J ends lost 7 bases and 7 bases respectively, with 17 bases between them. The CDR3 covers 13 residues. The germline CDR1 and CDR2 sequences are MNHEY and SMNVEV (reference sequence).

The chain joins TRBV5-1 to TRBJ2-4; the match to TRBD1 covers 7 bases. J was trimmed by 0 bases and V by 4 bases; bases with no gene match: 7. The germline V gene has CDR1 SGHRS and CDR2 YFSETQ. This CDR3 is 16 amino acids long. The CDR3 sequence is CASSPGTDIAKNIQYF. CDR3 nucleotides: TGCGCCAGCAGCCCGGGGACAGATATAGCCAAAAACATTCAGTACTTC.

The CDR3 sequence: CASSPVSGASGNYNEQFF. In nucleotides, the CDR3 is TGTGCCAGCAGCCCCGTGAGTGGGGCTAGCGGGAACTACAATGAGCAGTTCTTC. The gene calls are TRBV7-3 and TRBJ2-1; 9 positions agree with TRBD2. This CDR3 is 18 amino acids long. V lost 5 bases to trimming and J lost 3 bases; unmatched junction nucleotides: 14. Germline V lookup: CDR1 SGHTA, CDR2 FQGTGA. Supplemented by reference TRBV7-3 and TRBJ2-1, the full variable domain reads GAGVSQTPSNKVTEKGKYVELRCDPISGHTALYWYRQSLGQGPEFLIYFQGTGAADDSGLPNDRFFAVRPEGSVSTLKIQRTERGDSAVYLCASSPVSGASGNYNEQFFGPGTRLTVL.

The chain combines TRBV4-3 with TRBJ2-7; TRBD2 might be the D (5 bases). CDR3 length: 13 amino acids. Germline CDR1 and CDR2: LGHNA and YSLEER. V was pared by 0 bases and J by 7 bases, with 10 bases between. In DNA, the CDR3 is TGCGCCAGCAGCCAAGATTCACGGGATGAGCAGTACTTC. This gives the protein CASSQDSRDEQYF.

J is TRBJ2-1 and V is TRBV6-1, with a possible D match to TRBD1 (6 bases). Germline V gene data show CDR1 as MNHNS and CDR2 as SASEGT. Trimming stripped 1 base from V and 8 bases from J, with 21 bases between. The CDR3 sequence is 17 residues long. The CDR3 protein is CASSEGLGHNDRDEQFF. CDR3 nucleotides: TGTGCCAGCAGTGAAGGACTGGGACATAACGATCGGGATGAGCAGTTCTTC.

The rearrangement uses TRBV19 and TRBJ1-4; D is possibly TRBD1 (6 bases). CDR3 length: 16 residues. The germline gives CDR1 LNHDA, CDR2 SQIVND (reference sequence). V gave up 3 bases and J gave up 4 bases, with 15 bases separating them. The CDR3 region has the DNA TGTGCCAGTAGTATTCCTGGGGGCGCGGGTAATGAAAAACTGTTTTTT. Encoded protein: CASSIPGGAGNEKLFF.

The CDR3 nucleotides are TGTGCCACCAGCAGAGCGTCGGGGAGGGTAGCCGGGGAGCTGTTTTTT. Protein product: CATSRASGRVAGELFF. The genes are TRBV15 and TRBJ2-2, with 7 bases matching TRBD2. CDR1 is LNHNV and CDR2 is YYDKDF in the germline V gene (reference sequence). The trim removed 1 base at V and 6 bases at J, leaving 8 bases unmatched. The CDR3 length is 16 residues.

The CDR3 DNA sequence: TGTGCCAGCAGCGGAGGGAGCTCCTATAATTCACCCCTCCACTTT. Translated, it gives CASSGGSSYNSPLHF. This chain joins TRBV9 and TRBJ1-6; the D is unclear. The CDR3 loop spans 15 amino acids. V lost 3 bases and J lost 0, with 7 bases in between. Germline V gives CDR1 SGDLS, CDR2 YYNGEE.

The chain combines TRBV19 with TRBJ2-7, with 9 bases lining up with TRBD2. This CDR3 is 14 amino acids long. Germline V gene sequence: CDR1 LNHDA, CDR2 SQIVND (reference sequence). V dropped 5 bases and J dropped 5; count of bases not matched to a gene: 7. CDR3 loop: CASSLAGVVHEQYF. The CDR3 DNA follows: TGTGCCAGTAGTTTAGCGGGAGTCGTGCACGAGCAGTACTTC.